This entry is about one T cell receptor beta chain. The data are from a study of blood T cell repertoires in COVID-19. Study-level background: There were acute and convalescent COVID-19 samples, and they came from the United States, Italy and Spain. T cells, B-cell-depleted T cells, or PBMCs supplied cDNA or gDNA.

Study processing details: How many nucleated cells were present was estimated from reference gene primer amplification. Produced via immunoSEQ multiplex PCR; TCRdb's table is partial and in-frame only. D and trimming were read from the DNA, whereas the V and J calls and clone size are those reported in that table. The table records about 200,000 clones, approximately 80% of them present only once. In Seattle, patients joined the study during active infection and were tracked longitudinally. Between the trimmed V and J ends, which lost 0 bases and 8 bases, there was a span of 11 bases. Germline V gene sequence: CDR1 LGHNA, CDR2 YNFKEQ. The CDR3 is made up of 14 amino acids.

The V gene is TRBV4-2, the J gene TRBJ2-1; D call uncertain. This TCR derives from a man aged 55 to 70 with COVID-19, enrolled during active disease. Sequenced material: peripheral blood. CDR3 sequence (DNA): TGTGCCAGCAGCCAAGAATATCTCGTCTATGAGCAGTTCTTC. Translated, it gives CASSQEYLVYEQFF.